These T cell receptor beta chains were read from a single sample in a study of blood T cell repertoires in COVID-19. The method was immunoSEQ multiplex PCR; TCRdb's version includes in-frame clones alone and lacks a portion of them. The repertoire includes roughly 73,000 clones, roughly 79% of them detected once, and 20% to 25% sits in the top ten. The specimen sequenced was peripheral blood. All receptors derive from a man aged 65-85 years with acute or convalescent COVID-19. Each CDR3 is given with its conserved first and last residue. A D gene is named only where the DNA matches it firmly. A row's size may be missing; if present it is once, few, many or a size class.

v_call: TRBV7-3
d_call: .
clone_size: .
j_call: TRBJ2-1
cdr3_aa: CASSFRLGDNEQFF
cdr3_nt: TGTGCCAGCAGCTTTCGGTTAGGAGACAATGAGCAGTTCTTC

v_call: TRBV27
d_call: TRBD2
clone_size: few
j_call: TRBJ2-2
cdr3_aa: CASSPWEGGELFF
cdr3_nt: TGTGCCAGCAGTCCTTGGGAGGGCGGGGAGCTGTTTTTT

v_call: TRBV7-3
d_call: TRBD2
clone_size: .
j_call: TRBJ2-1
cdr3_aa: CASSLIGAGGAYNEQFF
cdr3_nt: TGTGCCAGCAGCTTAATAGGGGCGGGAGGCGCCTACAATGAGCAGTTCTTC

v_call: TRBV24-1
d_call: TRBD2
clone_size: .
j_call: TRBJ2-3
cdr3_aa: CATSDLGGRVDTQYF
cdr3_nt: TGTGCCACCAGTGATTTGGGTGGGAGGGTAGATACGCAGTATTTT

v_call: TRBV28
d_call: .
clone_size: .
j_call: TRBJ2-3
cdr3_aa: CASIGQGGGDTQYF
cdr3_nt: TGTGCCAGTATAGGACAGGGCGGGGGAGATACGCAGTATTTT

v_call: TRBV28
d_call: TRBD2
clone_size: .
j_call: TRBJ2-7
cdr3_aa: CASKGTSGRVYEQYF
cdr3_nt: TGTGCCAGCAAGGGGACTAGCGGGAGGGTGTACGAGCAGTACTTC

v_call: TRBV25-1
d_call: .
clone_size: .
j_call: TRBJ1-4
cdr3_aa: CASSESVPTNEKLFF
cdr3_nt: TGTGCCAGCAGTGAATCGGTCCCAACTAATGAAAAACTGTTTTTT

v_call: TRBV27
d_call: TRBD1
clone_size: .
j_call: TRBJ1-1
cdr3_aa: CASSLDLQGRTEAFF
cdr3_nt: TGTGCCAGCAGTCTAGATCTACAGGGGAGAACTGAAGCTTTCTTT

v_call: TRBV7-2
d_call: .
clone_size: .
j_call: TRBJ2-5
cdr3_aa: CASSLGVVGEGNF
cdr3_nt: .

v_call: TRBV7-2
d_call: TRBD2
clone_size: .
j_call: TRBJ2-5
cdr3_aa: CASSQRTSGRDETQYF
cdr3_nt: TGTGCCAGCAGCCAAAGGACTAGCGGGAGAGACGAGACCCAGTACTTC

v_call: TRBV18
d_call: TRBD1
clone_size: .
j_call: TRBJ2-1
cdr3_aa: CASSPLGQGAGGGSYNEQFF
cdr3_nt: TGTGCCAGCTCCCCCCTCGGACAGGGGGCGGGGGGAGGTTCCTACAATGAGCAGTTCTTC

v_call: TRBV6-5
d_call: TRBD1
clone_size: .
j_call: TRBJ1-1
cdr3_aa: CATNPRQGGTEAFF
cdr3_nt: TGTGCCACCAATCCTCGACAGGGGGGTACTGAAGCTTTCTTT

v_call: TRBV6-2/TRBV6-3
d_call: .
clone_size: .
j_call: TRBJ1-1
cdr3_aa: CASSAPGGTEAFF
cdr3_nt: TGTGCCAGCAGTGCTCCGGGGGGCACTGAAGCTTTCTTT

v_call: TRBV29-1
d_call: .
clone_size: .
j_call: TRBJ2-2
cdr3_aa: CSVDGSGTGELFF
cdr3_nt: TGCAGCGTTGACGGGAGTGGCACCGGGGAGCTGTTTTTT

v_call: TRBV5-1
d_call: TRBD2
clone_size: .
j_call: TRBJ2-3
cdr3_aa: CASSLYPLAGGTDTQYF
cdr3_nt: TGCGCCAGCAGCTTGTATCCGCTAGCGGGGGGGACAGATACGCAGTATTTT

v_call: TRBV6-4
d_call: TRBD1
clone_size: .
j_call: TRBJ1-2
cdr3_aa: CASSPGQGTYGYTF
cdr3_nt: TGTGCCAGCAGCCCGGGACAGGGAACCTATGGCTACACCTTC

v_call: TRBV7-3
d_call: TRBD1
clone_size: .
j_call: TRBJ1-2
cdr3_aa: CASSLYPVTGGPNYGYTF
cdr3_nt: TGTGCCAGCAGCCTGTACCCGGTGACAGGGGGCCCTAACTATGGCTACACCTTC

v_call: TRBV14
d_call: TRBD2
clone_size: .
j_call: TRBJ2-5
cdr3_aa: CASSQERVRVSGRAQETQYF
cdr3_nt: TGTGCCAGCAGCCAAGAGAGGGTAAGGGTAAGCGGGAGGGCCCAAGAGACCCAGTACTTC

v_call: TRBV5-8
d_call: TRBD1
clone_size: .
j_call: TRBJ1-1
cdr3_aa: CASSSNRGQGEAFF
cdr3_nt: TGTGCCAGCAGCTCTAACAGGGGGCAGGGTGAAGCTTTCTTT

v_call: TRBV7-3
d_call: TRBD1
clone_size: .
j_call: TRBJ2-7
cdr3_aa: CASSLIGQGPGYEQYF
cdr3_nt: TGTGCCAGCAGCTTAATCGGACAGGGGCCGGGGTACGAGCAGTACTTC

v_call: TRBV5-4
d_call: .
clone_size: .
j_call: TRBJ2-5
cdr3_aa: CASSLGDTFQETQYF
cdr3_nt: TGTGCCAGCAGCTTGGGGGACACCTTCCAAGAGACCCAGTACTTC

v_call: TRBV4-2
d_call: TRBD2
clone_size: once
j_call: TRBJ2-7
cdr3_aa: CASSQDRASGSPSSYEQYF
cdr3_nt: TGTGCCAGCAGCCAAGATCGGGCTAGCGGGAGCCCTAGCTCCTACGAGCAGTACTTC

v_call: TRBV10-2
d_call: TRBD2
clone_size: .
j_call: TRBJ2-5
cdr3_aa: CASSYGPSGTETQYF
cdr3_nt: TGCGCCAGCAGTTATGGGCCTAGCGGGACAGAGACCCAGTACTTC

v_call: TRBV29-1
d_call: TRBD2
clone_size: .
j_call: TRBJ2-1
cdr3_aa: CSVELAGVGGSYNEQFF
cdr3_nt: TGCAGCGTTGAACTAGCGGGAGTCGGAGGCTCCTACAATGAGCAGTTCTTC

v_call: TRBV5-1
d_call: .
clone_size: .
j_call: TRBJ2-3
cdr3_aa: CASSLESYTDTQYF
cdr3_nt: TGCGCCAGCAGCTTGGAATCTTATACAGATACGCAGTATTTT

v_call: TRBV28
d_call: TRBD1
clone_size: once
j_call: TRBJ1-6
cdr3_aa: CAIGTGAGSYNSPLHF
cdr3_nt: TGTGCCATCGGGACAGGGGCCGGCTCCTATAATTCACCCCTCCACTTT

v_call: TRBV2
d_call: TRBD1
clone_size: .
j_call: TRBJ1-5
cdr3_aa: CASSYGTGFGQPQHF
cdr3_nt: TGTGCCAGCAGCTACGGGACAGGGTTTGGACAGCCCCAGCATTTT

v_call: TRBV29-1
d_call: .
clone_size: .
j_call: TRBJ2-7
cdr3_aa: CSGERVPGGPEQYF
cdr3_nt: TGCAGCGGTGAGAGGGTTCCCGGCGGGCCCGAGCAGTACTTC

v_call: TRBV28
d_call: TRBD1
clone_size: once
j_call: TRBJ1-4
cdr3_aa: CASSLGGQEKLFF
cdr3_nt: TGTGCCAGCAGTTTGGGGGGACAGGAAAAACTGTTTTTT

v_call: TRBV3-1/TRBV3-2
d_call: .
clone_size: .
j_call: TRBJ1-4
cdr3_aa: CASEAPNEKLFF
cdr3_nt: TGTGCCAGCGAAGCCCCTAATGAAAAACTGTTTTTT

v_call: TRBV5-1
d_call: .
clone_size: .
j_call: TRBJ1-1
cdr3_aa: CASSLRGSSTEAFF
cdr3_nt: TGCGCCAGCAGCTTGCGGGGGAGTTCCACTGAAGCTTTCTTT

v_call: TRBV5-1
d_call: .
clone_size: once
j_call: TRBJ1-4
cdr3_aa: CASSFIEVRQGATNEKLFF
cdr3_nt: TGCGCCAGCAGCTTCATAGAGGTGCGGCAGGGCGCAACTAATGAAAAACTGTTTTTT

v_call: TRBV6-5
d_call: .
clone_size: .
j_call: TRBJ1-4
cdr3_aa: CASRPGGPAEKLFF
cdr3_nt: TGTGCCAGCAGGCCCGGGGGGCCGGCTGAAAAACTGTTTTTT

v_call: TRBV10-2
d_call: .
clone_size: .
j_call: TRBJ1-2
cdr3_aa: CASSVGVRYGYTF
cdr3_nt: TGCGCCAGCAGTGTGGGAGTCCGCTATGGCTACACCTTC

v_call: TRBV5-8
d_call: TRBD2
clone_size: .
j_call: TRBJ2-2
cdr3_aa: CASSHKPGLVSPGELFF
cdr3_nt: TGTGCCAGCAGCCATAAACCGGGACTAGTATCCCCCGGGGAGCTGTTTTTT

v_call: TRBV28
d_call: .
clone_size: .
j_call: TRBJ2-3
cdr3_aa: CASSFGGADTQYF
cdr3_nt: TGTGCCAGCAGTTTCGGAGGTGCAGATACGCAGTATTTT

v_call: TRBV7-2
d_call: TRBD1
clone_size: .
j_call: TRBJ2-3
cdr3_aa: CASSPRTGGSDTQYF
cdr3_nt: TGTGCCAGCAGCCCACGGACAGGGGGCTCAGATACGCAGTATTTT

v_call: TRBV7-2
d_call: .
clone_size: few
j_call: TRBJ1-1
cdr3_aa: CASSLAISTEAFF
cdr3_nt: TGTGCCAGCAGCTTAGCCATTAGCACTGAAGCTTTCTTT

v_call: TRBV5-1
d_call: .
clone_size: .
j_call: TRBJ1-6
cdr3_aa: CASSPLGRGGPNSPLHF
cdr3_nt: TGCGCCAGCAGCCCCCTCGGGCGCGGAGGTCCTAATTCACCCCTCCACTTT

v_call: TRBV28
d_call: .
clone_size: .
j_call: TRBJ1-5
cdr3_aa: CASRGEGPQHF
cdr3_nt: TGTGCCAGCCGGGGAGAGGGGCCCCAGCATTTT

v_call: TRBV5-6
d_call: TRBD1
clone_size: few
j_call: TRBJ1-1
cdr3_aa: CASSFGQGGSTEAFF
cdr3_nt: TGTGCCAGCAGCTTTGGACAGGGAGGGAGCACTGAAGCTTTCTTT

v_call: TRBV7-3
d_call: .
clone_size: .
j_call: TRBJ2-3
cdr3_aa: CASSLTFSEADTQYF
cdr3_nt: TGTGCCAGCAGCTTAACGTTTAGTGAGGCAGATACGCAGTATTTT

v_call: TRBV24-1
d_call: TRBD2
clone_size: .
j_call: TRBJ2-1
cdr3_aa: CATSDTGLPGNEQFF
cdr3_nt: TGTGCCACCAGTGATACGGGACTACCAGGGAATGAGCAGTTCTTC

v_call: TRBV5-4
d_call: TRBD2
clone_size: .
j_call: TRBJ2-1
cdr3_aa: CASSLGTTYNEQFF
cdr3_nt: TGTGCCAGCAGTCTCGGGACTACCTACAATGAGCAGTTCTTC

v_call: TRBV5-1
d_call: .
clone_size: .
j_call: TRBJ2-7
cdr3_aa: CASSLGGYEQYF
cdr3_nt: TGCGCCAGCAGCTTGGGAGGCTACGAGCAGTACTTC

v_call: TRBV5-1
d_call: TRBD1
clone_size: .
j_call: TRBJ1-1
cdr3_aa: CASSAGGYSEAFF
cdr3_nt: TGCGCCAGCAGTGCAGGGGGCTACTCTGAAGCTTTCTTT

v_call: TRBV28
d_call: .
clone_size: .
j_call: TRBJ2-3
cdr3_aa: CASSRDTDTQYF
cdr3_nt: TGTGCCAGCAGCCGGGACACAGATACGCAGTATTTT

v_call: TRBV7-2
d_call: .
clone_size: .
j_call: TRBJ1-5
cdr3_aa: CASSRFSQPQHF
cdr3_nt: TGTGCCAGCAGTCGTTTTTCTCAGCCCCAGCATTTT

v_call: TRBV6-5
d_call: TRBD1
clone_size: .
j_call: TRBJ1-5
cdr3_aa: CASSYSGQGPKAQHF
cdr3_nt: TGTGCCAGCAGTTACTCTGGACAGGGGCCAAAAGCCCAGCATTTT

v_call: TRBV7-9
d_call: .
clone_size: .
j_call: TRBJ2-1
cdr3_aa: CASSPQSVGEFF
cdr3_nt: TGTGCCAGCAGCCCCCAGAGCGTAGGAGAGTTCTTC

v_call: TRBV7-9
d_call: .
clone_size: few
j_call: TRBJ2-2
cdr3_aa: CASSSSGSSRTGELFF
cdr3_nt: TGTGCCAGCAGCTCGTCGGGTTCCTCGAGGACCGGGGAGCTGTTTTTT

v_call: TRBV4-1
d_call: .
clone_size: .
j_call: TRBJ1-1
cdr3_aa: CASSQEGGGMNTEAFF
cdr3_nt: TGCGCCAGCAGCCAAGAGGGGGGGGGTATGAACACTGAAGCTTTCTTT

v_call: TRBV7-3
d_call: .
clone_size: .
j_call: TRBJ1-6
cdr3_aa: CASSLSGAGSSPLHF
cdr3_nt: TGTGCCAGCAGCCTCAGCGGGGCCGGAAGTTCACCCCTCCACTTT

v_call: TRBV27
d_call: TRBD1
clone_size: .
j_call: TRBJ1-4
cdr3_aa: CASRSPPETGNEKLFF
cdr3_nt: TGTGCCAGCAGGAGTCCCCCGGAGACAGGGAATGAAAAACTGTTTTTT

v_call: TRBV10-3
d_call: .
clone_size: few
j_call: TRBJ2-7
cdr3_aa: CAISETNSGLYEQYF
cdr3_nt: TGTGCCATCAGTGAGACGAATAGCGGCCTTTACGAGCAGTACTTC

v_call: TRBV21-1
d_call: .
clone_size: .
j_call: TRBJ2-5
cdr3_aa: CASSPSTRLRETQYF
cdr3_nt: TGTGCCAGCAGCCCCAGTACACGGTTGAGGGAGACCCAGTACTTC

v_call: TRBV18
d_call: .
clone_size: .
j_call: TRBJ1-1
cdr3_aa: CASSPSGDTEAFF
cdr3_nt: TGTGCCAGCTCACCATCGGGGGACACTGAAGCTTTCTTT

v_call: TRBV14
d_call: TRBD1
clone_size: .
j_call: TRBJ1-1
cdr3_aa: CASRKTGEATEAFF
cdr3_nt: TGTGCCAGCAGAAAAACAGGGGAGGCCACTGAAGCTTTCTTT

v_call: TRBV5-4
d_call: TRBD1
clone_size: .
j_call: TRBJ1-2
cdr3_aa: CATQTNTGGAGGYTF
cdr3_nt: TGTGCCACCCAGACCAATACAGGGGGCGCGGGGGGCTACACCTTC

v_call: TRBV20-1
d_call: .
clone_size: .
j_call: TRBJ2-7
cdr3_aa: CSGSDTYEQYF
cdr3_nt: TGCAGTGGCAGCGATACCTACGAGCAGTACTTC